The following is a T cell receptor beta chain sequence with its context. Antigen specificity is unknown. This CDR3 contains 14 residues. Germline V gene sequence: CDR1 LGHNA, CDR2 YNFKEQ. V was clipped by 2 bases and J by 3 bases; unmatched bases: 3. These data are taken from a study of blood T cells in healthy people across ages. Overall study findings and caveats: A conclusive naive versus antigen-experienced comparison was prevented by the unsorted PBMCs. The long-lived group displayed more naive CD4+ cells, plus higher diversity, than the aged donors did.

The authors extracted at least 5 micrograms of total RNA per sample. A sample-barcoded 5' primer and a J-beta primer mix were used in a second PCR of about 7 to 12 cycles. TCRdb called the 5' RACE reads again in MiXCR, with one record for every CDR3 protein. The sample has 800,000 to 1,000,000 distinct CDR3 sequences, around 49% seen once. The specimen sequenced was blood. The sequence came from a man younger than 40 in good health. The rearrangement uses TRBV4-2 and TRBJ2-7; 8 bases line up with TRBD2. The CDR3 sequence is CASSQQLADYEQYF. CDR3 in DNA: TGTGCCAGCAGCCAACAACTAGCGGACTACGAGCAGTACTTC.